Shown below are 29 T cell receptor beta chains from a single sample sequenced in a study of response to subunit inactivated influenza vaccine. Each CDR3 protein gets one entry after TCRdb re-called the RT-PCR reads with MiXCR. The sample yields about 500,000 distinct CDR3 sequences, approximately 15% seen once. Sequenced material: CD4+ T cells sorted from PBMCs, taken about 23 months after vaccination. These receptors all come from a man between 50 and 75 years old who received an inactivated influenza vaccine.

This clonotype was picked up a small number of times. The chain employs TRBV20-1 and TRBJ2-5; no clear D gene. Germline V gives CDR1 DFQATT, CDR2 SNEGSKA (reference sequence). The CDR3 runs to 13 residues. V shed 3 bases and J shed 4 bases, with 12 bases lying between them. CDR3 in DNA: TGCAGTGCTAGTGGGCCCCCCGGAGAGACCCAGTACTTC. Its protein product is CSASGPPGETQYF.

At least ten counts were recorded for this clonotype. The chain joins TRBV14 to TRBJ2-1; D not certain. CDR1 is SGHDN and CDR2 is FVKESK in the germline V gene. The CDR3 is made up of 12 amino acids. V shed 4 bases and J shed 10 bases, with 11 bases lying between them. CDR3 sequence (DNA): TGTGCCAGCAGCCGGTCGGGCAGCGAGCAGTTCTTC. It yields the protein CASSRSGSEQFF.

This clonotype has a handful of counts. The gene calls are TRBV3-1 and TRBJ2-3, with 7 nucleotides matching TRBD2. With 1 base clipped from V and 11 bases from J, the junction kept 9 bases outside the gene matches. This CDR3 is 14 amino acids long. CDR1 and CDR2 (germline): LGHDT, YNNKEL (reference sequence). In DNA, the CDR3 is TGTGCCAGCAGCCAAGGAGGAGCTAGCGGAAAGCAGTATTTT. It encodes CASSQGGASGKQYF.

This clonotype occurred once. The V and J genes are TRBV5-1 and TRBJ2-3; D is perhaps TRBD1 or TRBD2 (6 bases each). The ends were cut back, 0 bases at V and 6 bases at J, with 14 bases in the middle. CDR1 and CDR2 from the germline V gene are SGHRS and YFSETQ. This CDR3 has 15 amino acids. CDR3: CASSLEWGALDTQYF. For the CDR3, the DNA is TGCGCCAGCAGCTTGGAGTGGGGGGCGCTGGATACGCAGTATTTT.

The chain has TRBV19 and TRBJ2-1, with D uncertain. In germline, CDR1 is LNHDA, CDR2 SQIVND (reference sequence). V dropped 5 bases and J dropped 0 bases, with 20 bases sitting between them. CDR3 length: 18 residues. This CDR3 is CASSSGGFLPGSYNEQFF. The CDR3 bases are TGTGCCAGTAGTTCGGGCGGATTCTTACCCGGCTCCTACAATGAGCAGTTCTTC.

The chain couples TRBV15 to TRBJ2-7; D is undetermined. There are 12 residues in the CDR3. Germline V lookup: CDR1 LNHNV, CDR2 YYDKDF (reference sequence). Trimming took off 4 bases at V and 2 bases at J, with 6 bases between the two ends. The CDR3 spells CATSIGPYEQYF. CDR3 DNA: TGTGCCACCAGCATCGGACCCTACGAGCAGTACTTC.

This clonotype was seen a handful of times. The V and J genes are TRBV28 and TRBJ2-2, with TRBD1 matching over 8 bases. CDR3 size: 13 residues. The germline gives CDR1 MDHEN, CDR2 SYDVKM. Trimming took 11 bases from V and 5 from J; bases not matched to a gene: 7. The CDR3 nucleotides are TGTGCCTCGCGACAGGGGAGAACCGGGGAGCTGTTTTTT. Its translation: CASRQGRTGELFF.

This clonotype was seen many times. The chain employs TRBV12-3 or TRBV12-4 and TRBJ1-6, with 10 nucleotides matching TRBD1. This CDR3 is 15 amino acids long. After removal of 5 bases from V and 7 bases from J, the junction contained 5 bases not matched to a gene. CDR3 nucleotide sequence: TGTGCCAGCAGTCCCTCGGACAGGGGGAATTCACCCCTCCACTTT. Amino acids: CASSPSDRGNSPLHF.

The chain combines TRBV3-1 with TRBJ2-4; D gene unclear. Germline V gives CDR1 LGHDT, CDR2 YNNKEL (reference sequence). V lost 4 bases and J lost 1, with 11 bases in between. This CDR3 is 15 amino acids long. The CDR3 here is CASSLYDPAKNIQYF. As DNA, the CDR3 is TGTGCCAGCAGCCTTTATGACCCGGCCAAAAACATTCAGTACTTC.

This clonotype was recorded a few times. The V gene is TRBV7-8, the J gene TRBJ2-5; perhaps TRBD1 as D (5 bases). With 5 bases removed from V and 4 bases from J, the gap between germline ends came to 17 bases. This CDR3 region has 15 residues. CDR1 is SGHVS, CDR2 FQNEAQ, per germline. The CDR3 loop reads CASSADRLVGETQYF. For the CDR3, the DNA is TGTGCCAGCAGCGCCGACAGATTGGTAGGAGAGACCCAGTACTTC.

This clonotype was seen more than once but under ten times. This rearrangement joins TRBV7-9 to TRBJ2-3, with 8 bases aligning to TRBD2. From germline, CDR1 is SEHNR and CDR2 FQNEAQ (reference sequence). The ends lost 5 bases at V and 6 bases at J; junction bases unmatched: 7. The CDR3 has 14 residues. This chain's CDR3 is CASSLSGGSDTQYF. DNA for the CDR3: TGTGCCAGCAGCCTAAGCGGGGGTTCGGATACGCAGTATTTT.

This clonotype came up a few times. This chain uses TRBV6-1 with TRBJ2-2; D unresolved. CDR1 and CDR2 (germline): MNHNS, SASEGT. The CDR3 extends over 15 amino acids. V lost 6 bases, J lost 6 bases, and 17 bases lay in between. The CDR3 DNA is TGTGCCAGCAGGAGTCCCCGGAAACCACCCGGGGAGCTGTTTTTT. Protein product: CASRSPRKPPGELFF.

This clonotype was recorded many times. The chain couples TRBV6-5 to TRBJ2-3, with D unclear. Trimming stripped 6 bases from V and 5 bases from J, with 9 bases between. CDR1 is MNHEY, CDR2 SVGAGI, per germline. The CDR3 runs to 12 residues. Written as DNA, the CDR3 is TGTGCCAGCAGCCCCAAGAGAGATACGCAGTATTTT. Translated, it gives CASSPKRDTQYF.

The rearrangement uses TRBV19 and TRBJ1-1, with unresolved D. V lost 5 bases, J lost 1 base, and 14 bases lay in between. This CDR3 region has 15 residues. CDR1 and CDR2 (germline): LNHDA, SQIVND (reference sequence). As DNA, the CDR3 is TGTGCCAGTAGTCTTCGCCCCACTCAGAACACTGAAGCTTTCTTT. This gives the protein CASSLRPTQNTEAFF.

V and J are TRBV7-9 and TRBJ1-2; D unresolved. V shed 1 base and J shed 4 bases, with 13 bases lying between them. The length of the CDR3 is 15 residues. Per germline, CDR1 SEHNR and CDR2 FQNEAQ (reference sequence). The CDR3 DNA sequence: TGTGCCAGCAGCTTAGACTCCGCACAAATCTATGGCTACACCTTC. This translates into CASSLDSAQIYGYTF.

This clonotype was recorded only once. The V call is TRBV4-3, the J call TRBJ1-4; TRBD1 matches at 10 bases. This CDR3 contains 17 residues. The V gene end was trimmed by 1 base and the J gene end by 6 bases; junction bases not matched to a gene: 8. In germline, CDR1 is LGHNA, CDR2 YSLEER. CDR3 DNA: TGCGCCAGCAGCCAAGTAGCCCACGGGACAGGGGATGAAAAACTGTTTTTT. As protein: CASSQVAHGTGDEKLFF.

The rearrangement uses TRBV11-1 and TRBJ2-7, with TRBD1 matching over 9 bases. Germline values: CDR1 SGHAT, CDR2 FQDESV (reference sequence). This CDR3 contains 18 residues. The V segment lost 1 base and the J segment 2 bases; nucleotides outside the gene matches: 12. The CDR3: CASSLGPGQGFPPYEQYF. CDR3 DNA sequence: TGTGCCAGCAGCTTAGGTCCGGGACAGGGTTTTCCACCCTACGAGCAGTACTTC.

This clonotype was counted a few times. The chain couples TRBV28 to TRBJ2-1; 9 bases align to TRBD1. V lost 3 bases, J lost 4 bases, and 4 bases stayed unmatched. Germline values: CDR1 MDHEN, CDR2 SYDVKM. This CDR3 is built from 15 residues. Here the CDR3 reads CASSFSGTGYNEQFF. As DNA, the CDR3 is TGTGCCAGCAGTTTCTCCGGGACAGGGTACAATGAGCAGTTCTTC.

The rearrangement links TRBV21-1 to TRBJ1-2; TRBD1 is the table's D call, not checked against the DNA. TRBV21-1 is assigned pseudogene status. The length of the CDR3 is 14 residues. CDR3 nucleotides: TGTGCCAGCAGCAGACAGGACTGTAACTATGGCTACACCTTC. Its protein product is CASSRQDCNYGYTF.

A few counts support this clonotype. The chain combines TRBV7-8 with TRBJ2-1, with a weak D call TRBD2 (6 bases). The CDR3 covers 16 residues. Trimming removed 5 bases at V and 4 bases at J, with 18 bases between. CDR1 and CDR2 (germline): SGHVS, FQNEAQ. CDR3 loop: CASSLGLSLLYNEQFF. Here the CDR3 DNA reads TGTGCCAGCAGCCTGGGACTCTCGCTCCTTTACAATGAGCAGTTCTTC.

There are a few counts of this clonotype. This CDR3 is CASSSLTPGRKKVYNEQFF. The CDR3, as DNA: TGTGCCAGCTCATCTCTAACACCGGGGCGAAAAAAGGTATACAATGAGCAGTTCTTC. The rearrangement uses TRBV18 and TRBJ2-1, with D perhaps given as TRBD1 or TRBD2 (5 bases each). Germline loops: CDR1 KGHSH, CDR2 LQKENI. This CDR3 has 19 residues. Between the trimmed V and J ends, which lost 5 bases and 4 bases, there was a span of 27 bases.

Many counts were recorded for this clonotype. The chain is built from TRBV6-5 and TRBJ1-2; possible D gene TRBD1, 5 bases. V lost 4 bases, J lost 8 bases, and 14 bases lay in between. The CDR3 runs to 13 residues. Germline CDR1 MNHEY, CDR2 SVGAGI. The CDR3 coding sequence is TGTGCCAGCAGTTTACCCGGGACTGAAGGCTACACCTTC. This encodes CASSLPGTEGYTF.

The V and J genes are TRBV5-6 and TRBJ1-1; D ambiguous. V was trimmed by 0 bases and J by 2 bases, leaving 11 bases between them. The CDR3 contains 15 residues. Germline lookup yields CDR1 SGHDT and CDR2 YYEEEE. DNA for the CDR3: TGTGCCAGCAGCTTGGAGGTCGGACGAAACACTGAAGCTTTCTTT. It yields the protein CASSLEVGRNTEAFF.

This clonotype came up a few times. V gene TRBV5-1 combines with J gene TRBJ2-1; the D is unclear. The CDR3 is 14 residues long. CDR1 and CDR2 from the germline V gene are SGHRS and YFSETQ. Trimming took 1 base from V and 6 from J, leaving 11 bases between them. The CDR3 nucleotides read TGCGCCAGCAGCTTGCTGCTATTCTCCAATGAGCAGTTCTTC. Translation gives CASSLLLFSNEQFF.

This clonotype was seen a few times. This CDR3 reads CASSPGLGNYGYTF. The CDR3 DNA sequence: TGTGCCAGCAGCCCCGGGCTAGGCAACTATGGCTACACCTTC. The chain carries TRBV5-5 and TRBJ1-2; D remains unclear. The CDR3 has 14 amino acids. Germline CDR1 is SGHKS and CDR2 is YYEKEE (reference sequence). Trimming shortened V by 4 bases and J by 2 bases, and 12 bases separated the two germline ends.

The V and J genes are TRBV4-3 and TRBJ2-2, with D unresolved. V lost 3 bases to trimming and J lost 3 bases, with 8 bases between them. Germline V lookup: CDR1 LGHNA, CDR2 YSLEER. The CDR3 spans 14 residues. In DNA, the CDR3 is TGCGCCAGCAGCCAGGATGTATACACCGGGGAGCTGTTTTTT. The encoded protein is CASSQDVYTGELFF.

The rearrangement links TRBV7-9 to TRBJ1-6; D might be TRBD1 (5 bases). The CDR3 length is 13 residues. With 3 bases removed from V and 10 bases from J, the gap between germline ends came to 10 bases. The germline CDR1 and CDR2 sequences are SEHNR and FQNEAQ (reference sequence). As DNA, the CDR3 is TGTGCCAGCAGCTTGTCGACAGCCTCACCCCTCCACTTT. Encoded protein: CASSLSTASPLHF. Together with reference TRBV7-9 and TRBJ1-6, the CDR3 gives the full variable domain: DTGVSQNPRHKITKRGQNVTFRCDPISEHNRLYWYRQTLGQGPEFLTYFQNEAQLEKSRLLSDRFSAERPKGSFSTLEIQRTEQGDSAMYLCASSLSTASPLHFGNGTRLTVT.

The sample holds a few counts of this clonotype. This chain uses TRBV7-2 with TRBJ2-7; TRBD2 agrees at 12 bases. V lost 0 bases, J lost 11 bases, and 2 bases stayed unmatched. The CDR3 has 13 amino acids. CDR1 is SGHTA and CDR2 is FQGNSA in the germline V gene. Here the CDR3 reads CASSLATSGREYF. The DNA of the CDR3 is TGTGCCAGCAGCTTAGCGACTAGCGGGAGAGAGTACTTC.

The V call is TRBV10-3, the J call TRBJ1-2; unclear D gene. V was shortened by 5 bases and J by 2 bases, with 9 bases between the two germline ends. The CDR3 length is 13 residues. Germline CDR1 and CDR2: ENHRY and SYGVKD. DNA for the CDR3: TGTGCCATCAGTAGTGACGGGAACTATGGCTACACCTTC. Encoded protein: CAISSDGNYGYTF.